This entry describes one TCR beta chain. This record belongs to a study of blood T cell repertoires in COVID-19. Germline V gene lookup returns CDR1 SGHTA and CDR2 FQGNSA. V dropped 1 base and J dropped 6; count of bases not matched to a gene: 5. The CDR3 loop spans 16 amino acids. How the authors handled the data: Reference gene primer amplification in the assay estimated nucleated cell counts. Clones were sequenced by immunoSEQ multiplex PCR, and TCRdb holds only the in-frame ones, with some missing. That table gives V, J and clone size, and the DNA gave D and trimming. This sample yields fewer than 250,000 clones, of which 65% to 90% are seen a single time; around 9.3% belongs to the top ten.

Sample: PBMCs or T cells enriched from blood (not recorded which). This receptor was identified in a woman aged 50 to 65 with acute COVID-19. The chain has TRBV7-2 and TRBJ2-3, with 12 nucleotides matching TRBD2. The CDR3 sequence is CASSLVTSGGWDTQYF. The CDR3, as DNA: TGTGCCAGCAGCTTAGTAACTAGCGGGGGGTGGGATACGCAGTATTTT.